These 10 T cell receptor beta chains were all obtained from the same sample, sequenced in a study of CXCR3-negative and CXCR3-positive naive CD8 T cells. The study, taken as a whole, reports: Relative to CXCR3-negative naive cells, CXCR3-positive naive cells had more hydrophobic TRB CDR3s.

UMI labels and 5' RACE were used to prepare the TRB cDNA libraries. From its re-call of the 5' RACE reads, TCRdb lists each CDR3 protein once, without DNA. Its table lists about 84,000 distinct CDR3 sequences. The antigens for these receptors are not known. Sequencing used naive CXCR3+ CD8+ T cells from blood. Noted subset: CD45RO-CCR7+CD27+CD95- naive CD8+ T cells expressing CXCR3 (TNR3+). The source of these receptors is a human donor in good health. Some clones in this sample may be carry-over from other donors' samples.

The chain has TRBV2 and TRBJ1-1. This CDR3 comprises 12 residues. Per the germline V gene, CDR1 is SNHLY and CDR2 is FYNNEI. The CDR3 spells CASSEGNTEAFF.

This sequence joins TRBV20-1 and TRBJ1-1. Germline V gives CDR1 DFQATT, CDR2 SNEGSKA (reference sequence). The CDR3 covers 13 residues. CDR3 in amino acids: CSARDSGYTEAFF.

The V call is TRBV29-1, the J call TRBJ1-2; TCRdb's assignment of TRBD1 cannot be checked, as there is no DNA. This CDR3 is built from 15 residues. Germline V gives CDR1 SQVTM, CDR2 ANQGSEA. The CDR3 loop reads CSVARGTGGSLGYTF.

This rearrangement joins TRBV6-5 to TRBJ2-7; the D call of TRBD2 rests on TCRdb alone, since no DNA is present to check it. CDR3 size: 13 residues. Germline lookup yields CDR1 MNHEY and CDR2 SVGAGI. The CDR3 region is CASSYRAGYEQYF.

Here the CDR3 reads CASSFEVWGDSGNTIYF. The genes are TRBV7-2 and TRBJ1-3. CDR1 and CDR2 (germline): SGHTA, FQGNSA. This CDR3 region has 17 residues.

The CDR3 loop reads CASSGVPKTGATINQPQHF. The V call is TRBV2, the J call TRBJ1-5; with no DNA, the TCRdb D assignment of TRBD1 cannot be verified. Germline V lookup: CDR1 SNHLY, CDR2 FYNNEI. The CDR3 runs 19 residues. The whole variable domain, remainder taken from reference TRBV2 and TRBJ1-5, is EPEVTQTPSHQVTQMGQEVILRCVPISNHLYFYWYRQILGQKVEFLVSFYNNEISEKSEIFDDQFSVERPDGSNFTLKIRSTKLEDSAMYFCASSGVPKTGATINQPQHFGDGTRLSIL.

The rearrangement links TRBV5-1 to TRBJ2-1; TCRdb picks TRBD2, but there is no DNA to check that call. Germline V gives CDR1 SGHRS, CDR2 YFSETQ. The CDR3 length is 17 residues. The CDR3 loop reads CASSLPRVEGVDNEQFF.

The genes are TRBV15 and TRBJ2-7. Germline V gene data show CDR1 as LNHNV and CDR2 as YYDKDF (reference sequence). The CDR3 runs 12 residues. The CDR3 sequence: CATSGGGSEQYF.

The chain joins TRBV4-1 to TRBJ2-2; the D call from TCRdb, TRBD1, cannot be confirmed without DNA. The CDR3 sequence is 17 residues long. Germline CDR1 and CDR2: MGHRA and YSYEKL. The CDR3 spells CASSQEGAGRNTGELFF.

The chain recombines TRBV11-2 with TRBJ2-1; lacking DNA, the TRBD2 call made by TCRdb goes unchecked. The length of the CDR3 is 15 residues. CDR1 and CDR2 (germline): SGHAT, FQNNGV. CDR3 protein: CASSLDLSGRNEQFF.